These 5 T cell receptor beta chains originate from one sample sequenced in a study of CD8 T cells in ankylosing spondylitis. Study-level findings and limits: The study identified a TCR beta motif of fewer than 10 highly homologous variants that appeared characteristic of ankylosing spondylitis blood.

TCRdb reprocessed the 5' RACE reads with MiXCR, giving one entry per CDR3 protein. Here the sample spans over 700,000 distinct CDR3 sequences, 19% being singletons. No antigen is known for these receptors. Sequences were obtained from blood, either unsorted or a sorted T cell fraction (not recorded which). These receptors came from a male donor with ankylosing spondylitis.

This clonotype occurred a few times. The rearrangement links TRBV6-2 or TRBV6-3 to TRBJ1-1; the D gene is possibly TRBD1 (5 bases). The CDR3 spans 12 residues. V lost 2 bases and J 11 bases, leaving 12 bases between the germline ends. CDR1 is MNHEY, CDR2 SVGEGT, per germline. In DNA, the CDR3 is TGTGCCAGCAGTTACAGGACAAGGAACGCTTTCTTT. Protein product: CASSYRTRNAFF.

This chain connects TRBV20-1 to TRBJ2-6, with a weak D call TRBD2 (7 bases). The germline V gene has CDR1 DFQATT and CDR2 SNEGSKA (reference sequence). The CDR3 is made up of 21 amino acids. Trimming removed 6 bases at V and 0 bases at J, with 30 bases between. Here the CDR3 reads CSAEQGGARGMGRSGANVLTF. CDR3 coding DNA: TGCAGTGCCGAACAGGGAGGGGCCCGTGGGATGGGTCGCTCTGGGGCCAACGTCCTGACTTTC.

This sequence joins TRBV27 and TRBJ2-6; the D is unclear. The CDR3 is 15 amino acids. Between the trimmed V and J ends, which lost 4 bases and 0 bases, there was a span of 7 bases. CDR1 and CDR2 from the germline V gene are MNHEY and SMNVEV (reference sequence). The CDR3 region is CASSSGTSGANVLTF. The CDR3 nucleotides read TGTGCCAGCAGTTCTGGTACCTCTGGGGCCAACGTCCTGACTTTC.

This clonotype was detected a few times. The chain links TRBV5-1 to TRBJ2-3; 8 bases are a match to TRBD2. V lost 3 bases to trimming and J lost 6 bases; unmatched junction nucleotides: 6. The CDR3 contains 14 residues. The V gene's germline CDR1 is SGHRS and CDR2 YFSETQ. CDR3 in amino acids: CASSYGGAADTQYF. The CDR3 DNA is TGCGCCAGCAGCTACGGGGGGGCCGCGGATACGCAGTATTTT.

CDR3: CASKEESGTGELFF. The CDR3 DNA reads as TGTGCCAGCAAGGAGGAGAGTGGGACCGGGGAGCTGTTTTTT. The genes are TRBV2 and TRBJ2-2; a possible D gene is TRBD2 (5 bases). Trimming pared 7 bases from V and 5 bases from J, leaving 14 bases between. This CDR3 contains 14 residues. Per germline, CDR1 SNHLY and CDR2 FYNNEI.